This entry lists 14 T cell receptor beta chains sequenced from one sample in a study of blood T cell repertoires in COVID-19. This table comes from immunoSEQ multiplex PCR, and its TCRdb copy is limited to in-frame clones, with some not included. The sample consists of over 60,000 clones, about nine tenths of them appearing once. The sequenced material came from peripheral blood. These receptors were taken from a man in his fifties or sixties with COVID-19, enrolled during active disease.

This clone was observed a few times. The V gene is TRBV6-2 or TRBV6-3, the J gene TRBJ2-5; TRBD2 is a possible D gene (5 bases). Germline V gives CDR1 MNHEY, CDR2 SVGEGT. Between the trimmed V and J ends, which lost 2 bases and 2 bases, there was a span of 15 bases. This CDR3 has 16 residues. The CDR3 is CASSYVPGWAQETQYF. In DNA form, the CDR3 reads TGTGCCAGCAGTTACGTTCCGGGATGGGCACAAGAGACCCAGTACTTC.

V and J are TRBV29-1 and TRBJ2-1; 7 nucleotides align to TRBD2. After removal of 3 bases from V and 7 bases from J, the junction contained 6 bases not matched to a gene. The length of the CDR3 is 13 residues. Germline lookup yields CDR1 SQVTM and CDR2 ANQGSEA. The CDR3 bases are TGCAGCGTTGAGGGAGGGGCGGGGAATGAGCAGTTCTTC. Its protein product is CSVEGGAGNEQFF.

The rearrangement joins TRBV5-1 to TRBJ2-7; 7 nucleotides align to TRBD1. J was trimmed by 0 bases and V by 1 base; bases with no gene match: 7. The CDR3 consists of 16 residues. CDR1 and CDR2 from the germline V gene are SGHRS and YFSETQ. The CDR3 bases are TGCGCCAGCAGCTTGAGGAGGCAGGGGGACTCCTACGAGCAGTACTTC. Its translation is CASSLRRQGDSYEQYF.

The chain recombines TRBV29-1 with TRBJ2-6; D call uncertain. The V end lost 5 bases, the J end lost 2 bases, and 7 bases lay between the germline ends. Looked up from germline, CDR1 is SQVTM and CDR2 is ANQGSEA. This CDR3 has 13 amino acids. CDR3 DNA: TGCAGCGTTCGGCAGGCTGGGGCCAACGTCCTGACTTTC. Translation: CSVRQAGANVLTF.

As regards this clone: The germline gene is not matched at one end of the junction; a read error may be the cause. The chain uses TRBV7-6 and TRBJ2-7; 8 nucleotides agree with TRBD1. The CDR3 runs to 15 residues. CDR1 and CDR2 from the germline V gene are SGHVS and FNYEAQ. The CDR3 protein is CTSSPWTGKGYEQYF. CDR3 coding DNA: TGTACCAGCAGCCCGTGGACAGGGAAGGGCTACGAGCAGTACTTC.

This chain connects TRBV19 to TRBJ2-7, with D possibly being TRBD1 (5 bases). V lost 5 bases and J 6 bases, leaving 17 bases between the germline ends. CDR3 length: 14 amino acids. Per the germline V gene, CDR1 is LNHDA and CDR2 is SQIVND (reference sequence). The CDR3 loop is CASSVQGAVSEQYF. For the CDR3, the DNA is TGTGCCAGTAGTGTTCAGGGTGCGGTAAGCGAGCAGTACTTC.

This clone was seen only once. The CDR3 region is CASSDLRTGETEAFF. CDR3 nucleotides: TGTGCCAGCAGCGACCTTAGGACAGGGGAAACTGAAGCTTTCTTT. The chain carries TRBV5-5 and TRBJ1-1; 9 bases are a match to TRBD1. The V and J ends lost 4 bases and 5 bases, in that order; junction bases with no gene match: 9. CDR3 length: 15 amino acids. The V gene's germline CDR1 is SGHKS and CDR2 YYEKEE (reference sequence).

The gene calls are TRBV5-4 and TRBJ2-7; tentative D call: TRBD1 (5 bases). In germline, CDR1 is SGHNT, CDR2 YYREEE (reference sequence). The CDR3 loop spans 14 amino acids. Trimming removed 4 bases at V and 6 bases at J, with 17 bases between. Here the CDR3 reads CASSKGAGEGEQYF. CDR3 nucleotide sequence: TGTGCCAGCAGCAAAGGGGCCGGAGAAGGCGAGCAGTACTTC.

This clone was seen a single time. The gene calls are TRBV6-2 or TRBV6-3 and TRBJ2-1, with D unclear. The germline V and J ends were trimmed by 0 bases and 0 bases, with 12 bases remaining between them. Looked up from germline, CDR1 is MNHEY and CDR2 is SVGEGT. CDR3 length equals 17 residues. For the CDR3, the DNA is TGTGCCAGCAGTTACTCGGGCAGCTCCAGCTCCTACAATGAGCAGTTCTTC. Protein product: CASSYSGSSSSYNEQFF.

The rearrangement links TRBV4-2 to TRBJ2-1; TRBD2 aligns across 12 bases. The CDR3 consists of 19 residues. Germline assignment: CDR1 LGHNA and CDR2 YNFKEQ. Trimming removed 4 bases from V and 2 bases from J; junction bases left unmatched: 12. CDR3 amino acids: CASSRELAGGYLAYNEQFF. CDR3 nucleotides: TGTGCCAGCAGCCGAGAACTAGCGGGAGGTTACTTGGCCTACAATGAGCAGTTCTTC.

The gene calls are TRBV19 and TRBJ2-1; D is possibly TRBD2 (5 bases). The CDR3 runs 13 residues. Germline-derived CDR1 and CDR2 are LNHDA and SQIVND (reference sequence). The V end was cut by 3 bases, the J end by 2 bases, with 5 bases between. CDR3 in DNA: TGTGCCAGTAGTATGAGGGCCTACAATGAGCAGTTCTTC. Protein product: CASSMRAYNEQFF.

The chain couples TRBV5-4 to TRBJ2-1, with D perhaps TRBD2 (5 bases). Germline V lookup: CDR1 SGHNT, CDR2 YYREEE (reference sequence). V was trimmed by 3 bases and J by 8 bases, leaving 15 bases between them. The CDR3 loop spans 14 amino acids. The DNA for the CDR3 is TGTGCCAGCAGCTCACAGACTGGGAGCGATGAGCAGTTCTTC. Protein: CASSSQTGSDEQFF.

In nucleotides, the CDR3 is TGTGCCAGCAGCGTATCGTCAGGGGGCGGGGATGAAAAACTGTTTTTT. Residues: CASSVSSGGGDEKLFF. The rearrangement joins TRBV9 to TRBJ1-4; 8 nucleotides align to TRBD1. This CDR3 has 16 residues. V trimming: 1 base; J trimming: 6 bases; junction bases outside the gene matches: 8. The germline V gene has CDR1 SGDLS and CDR2 YYNGEE.

The chain combines TRBV5-1 with TRBJ1-1; D is perhaps TRBD1 (5 bases). CDR1 is SGHRS and CDR2 is YFSETQ in the germline V gene. The CDR3 loop spans 14 amino acids. V lost 0 bases and J lost 2, with 8 bases in between. The CDR3 nucleotides are TGCGCCAGCAGCTTGGGACAGAAAAACACTGAAGCTTTCTTT. Its translation: CASSLGQKNTEAFF.